The 21 T cell receptor beta chains presented below share a single source sample, sequenced in a study of shared clonotypes between healthy human individuals. Profiled with immunoSEQ multiplex PCR; TCRdb holds only in-frame clones, not every one. This sample yields 2.5 million or so clones, of which 90% to 95% are seen a single time; under 0.15% belongs to the top ten. The sequenced sample consisted of naive CD4+ T cells sorted from blood. The subset is: CD45RA+ positively selected. These receptors were obtained from a young man in good health.

This clone was seen more than once but under ten times. This chain uses TRBV5-4 with TRBJ1-2; D is undetermined. CDR3 length: 16 amino acids. Trimming took off 1 base at V and 1 base at J, with 14 bases between the two ends. In germline, CDR1 is SGHNT, CDR2 YYREEE (reference sequence). In nucleotides, the CDR3 is TGTGCCAGCAGCTTGACTGTTGGACGGCTTAACTATGGCTACACCTTC. Translating gives CASSLTVGRLNYGYTF.

This chain joins TRBV6-5 and TRBJ1-2, with no clear D. CDR3 length: 11 residues. The V end lost 4 bases, the J end lost 6 bases, and 6 bases lay between the germline ends. Germline V lookup: CDR1 MNHEY, CDR2 SVGAGI. Written as DNA, the CDR3 is TGTGCCAGCAGTTCGCCCGATGGCTACACCTTC. This sequence encodes CASSSPDGYTF.

This sequence joins TRBV19 and TRBJ2-1; D unclear. Germline lookup yields CDR1 LNHDA and CDR2 SQIVND (reference sequence). The CDR3 spans 11 residues. Trimming removed 5 bases at V and 11 bases at J, with 10 bases between. DNA of the CDR3: TGTGCCAGTAGTCCAGGCCATAAGCAGTTCTTC. Translated: CASSPGHKQFF.

This rearrangement joins TRBV7-6 to TRBJ1-4; 8 nucleotides align to TRBD1. Germline loops: CDR1 SGHVS, CDR2 FNYEAQ. The trim removed 5 bases at V and 7 bases at J, leaving 12 bases unmatched. The CDR3 consists of 16 residues. The CDR3 reads CASSAQGQGAGEKLFF. The CDR3 coding sequence is TGTGCCAGCAGCGCTCAGGGGCAGGGGGCAGGTGAAAAACTGTTTTTT. Variable domain in full (rest from reference TRBV7-6 and TRBJ1-4): GAGVSQSPRYKVTKRGQDVALRCDPISGHVSLYWYRQALGQGPEFLTYFNYEAQQDKSGLPNDRFSAERPEGSISTLTIQRTEQRDSAMYRCASSAQGQGAGEKLFFGSGTQLSVL.

This clone has more than one count but fewer than ten. The chain employs TRBV7-9 and TRBJ1-6; D not certain. Trimming removed 4 bases from V and 6 bases from J, with 7 bases in between. CDR3 length: 13 residues. Germline lookup yields CDR1 SEHNR and CDR2 FQNEAQ (reference sequence). CDR3: CASSYTPNSPLHF. CDR3 in DNA: TGTGCCAGCAGCTATACCCCTAATTCACCCCTCCACTTT.

This chain uses TRBV27 with TRBJ1-6; 8 bases align to TRBD1. Looked up from germline, CDR1 is MNHEY and CDR2 is SMNVEV (reference sequence). There are 14 residues in the CDR3. Trimming at V came to 6 bases and at J to 8 bases, leaving 6 bases not matched to a gene. The CDR3 region has the DNA TGTGCCAGCAGCAACACAGGGGGGGATTCACCCCTCCACTTT. It yields the protein CASSNTGGDSPLHF.

The V call is TRBV28, the J call TRBJ1-1, with D hard to call. V gave up 6 bases and J gave up 1 base, with 15 bases separating them. Per germline, CDR1 MDHEN and CDR2 SYDVKM. The CDR3 is 15 amino acids. The CDR3 reads CASSIGFSGNTEAFF. CDR3 DNA sequence: TGTGCCAGCAGCATCGGGTTTTCTGGGAACACTGAAGCTTTCTTT.

The rearrangement links TRBV5-6 to TRBJ2-7; D call uncertain. The CDR3 is made up of 12 amino acids. Germline V gene lookup returns CDR1 SGHDT and CDR2 YYEEEE. The V end was cut by 4 bases, the J end by 1 base, with 6 bases between. CDR3 nucleotide sequence: TGTGCCAGCAGCGTCAGTTCCTACGAGCAGTACTTC. This encodes CASSVSSYEQYF.

This chain uses TRBV2 with TRBJ1-5; 8 positions match TRBD1. This CDR3 is 14 amino acids long. CDR1 is SNHLY, CDR2 FYNNEI, per germline. Trimming removed 4 bases from V and 5 bases from J; junction bases left unmatched: 4. This CDR3 reads CASSGQGTYQPQHF. As DNA, the CDR3 is TGTGCCAGCAGTGGACAGGGGACTTATCAGCCCCAGCATTTT.

This clone occurred once. V usage is TRBV30 and J usage is TRBJ2-2; tentatively, D is TRBD2 (5 bases). This CDR3 comprises 12 residues. CDR1 is GTSNPN and CDR2 is SVGIG in the germline V gene (reference sequence). V dropped 4 bases and J dropped 7 bases, with 10 bases sitting between them. CDR3 coding DNA: TGTGCCTGGACTCTAGCAGTCGGGGAGCTGTTTTTT. Translation: CAWTLAVGELFF.

The rearrangement joins TRBV5-1 to TRBJ2-3; D might be TRBD1 (5 bases). V was shortened by 2 bases and J by 3 bases, with 13 bases between the two germline ends. Germline CDR1 reads SGHRS; CDR2 reads YFSETQ. This CDR3 spans 15 amino acids. CDR3 sequence (DNA): TGCGCCAGCAGCTTAGGGGCCAGGGCAACAGATACGCAGTATTTT. The encoded protein is CASSLGARATDTQYF.

CDR3 DNA sequence: TGTGCCAGCAGTCCAGGGTTTAGATACGAGCAGTACTTC. This encodes CASSPGFRYEQYF. This chain joins TRBV25-1 and TRBJ2-7, with D tentatively TRBD1 (5 bases). The V and J ends lost 5 bases and 4 bases respectively, with 12 bases between them. The CDR3 spans 13 residues. Germline V gene sequence: CDR1 MGHDK, CDR2 SYGVNS.

This chain uses TRBV5-1 with TRBJ2-2; D perhaps matches TRBD1 (6 bases). V was pared by 3 bases and J by 1 base, with 10 bases between. Germline V CDR1 and CDR2: SGHRS, YFSETQ. The CDR3 loop spans 15 amino acids. The CDR3 DNA reads as TGCGCCAGCAGCTGGGGGCGAGAGAACACCGGGGAGCTGTTTTTT. It encodes CASSWGRENTGELFF.

The chain uses TRBV15 and TRBJ2-2; D is possibly TRBD1 or TRBD2 (5 bases each). With 5 bases removed from V and 0 bases from J, the gap between germline ends came to 13 bases. Germline V gene lookup returns CDR1 LNHNV and CDR2 YYDKDF (reference sequence). The CDR3 totals 16 residues. The CDR3 is CATSDGGYANTGELFF. CDR3 bases: TGTGCCACCAGCGATGGGGGTTACGCGAACACCGGGGAGCTGTTTTTT.

This rearrangement joins TRBV7-2 to TRBJ2-1; 8 bases map to TRBD1. Unmatched junction bases numbered 14, after V lost 5 bases and J lost 11 bases. This CDR3 has 15 amino acids. Per the germline V gene, CDR1 is SGHTA and CDR2 is FQGNSA. The CDR3 sequence: CASSLRGTGLAQQFF. The CDR3 nucleotides are TGTGCCAGCAGCCTCAGGGGGACAGGCTTAGCCCAGCAGTTCTTC.

In this sample, this clone turned up a few times. The chain links TRBV5-4 to TRBJ1-1, with D possibly TRBD1 on 6 matching bases. CDR3 length: 15 amino acids. Trimming shortened V by 0 bases and J by 2 bases, and 11 bases separated the two germline ends. The germline CDR1 and CDR2 sequences are SGHNT and YYREEE (reference sequence). The chain's CDR3 is CASSLGGHTNTEAFF. CDR3 in DNA: TGTGCCAGCAGCTTGGGGGGACACACCAACACTGAAGCTTTCTTT.

The chain links TRBV5-4 to TRBJ2-1; tentatively, D is TRBD2 (7 bases). This CDR3 is 15 amino acids long. CDR1 SGHNT and CDR2 YYREEE come from the germline V gene (reference sequence). The V end was cut by 3 bases, the J end by 7 bases, with 17 bases between. This chain's CDR3 is CASSSRGGAVNEQFF. The CDR3 region has the DNA TGTGCCAGCAGCTCGAGGGGGGGGGCCGTGAATGAGCAGTTCTTC.

The genes are TRBV28 and TRBJ1-1; D uncertain. The CDR3 spans 15 residues. Deletions cut 5 bases from V and 8 bases from J, with 21 bases between. Germline V gives CDR1 MDHEN, CDR2 SYDVKM. CDR3 region: CASSPVGAGGKEAFF. As DNA, the CDR3 is TGTGCCAGCAGTCCCGTGGGCGCGGGCGGGAAAGAAGCTTTCTTT.

The genes are TRBV7-2 and TRBJ1-3, with TRBD1 as a possible D gene (5 bases). The CDR3 extends over 15 amino acids. The V end was cut by 4 bases, the J end by 4 bases, with 14 bases between. Germline V gives CDR1 SGHTA, CDR2 FQGNSA. CDR3: CASSSRTGPGNTIYF. CDR3 bases: TGTGCCAGCAGCTCCCGAACAGGACCCGGAAACACCATATATTTT.

This clone was seen once. The chain employs TRBV5-1 and TRBJ1-1, with D possibly being TRBD1 (5 bases). CDR1 and CDR2 from the germline V gene are SGHRS and YFSETQ. V shed 0 bases and J shed 0 bases, with 12 bases lying between them. The CDR3 runs to 16 residues. The CDR3 DNA is TGCGCCAGCAGCTTGGGGGGCAGAGATATGAACACTGAAGCTTTCTTT. It encodes CASSLGGRDMNTEAFF.

The V call is TRBV7-3, the J call TRBJ2-2, with D perhaps matching TRBD1 or TRBD2 (5 bases each). CDR1 SGHTA and CDR2 FQGTGA come from the germline V gene. V was trimmed by 4 bases and J by 4 bases, leaving 10 bases between them. This CDR3 region has 14 residues. The CDR3 is CASSSGTTTGELFF. The CDR3 coding sequence is TGTGCCAGCAGCTCCGGGACCACCACCGGGGAGCTGTTTTTT.